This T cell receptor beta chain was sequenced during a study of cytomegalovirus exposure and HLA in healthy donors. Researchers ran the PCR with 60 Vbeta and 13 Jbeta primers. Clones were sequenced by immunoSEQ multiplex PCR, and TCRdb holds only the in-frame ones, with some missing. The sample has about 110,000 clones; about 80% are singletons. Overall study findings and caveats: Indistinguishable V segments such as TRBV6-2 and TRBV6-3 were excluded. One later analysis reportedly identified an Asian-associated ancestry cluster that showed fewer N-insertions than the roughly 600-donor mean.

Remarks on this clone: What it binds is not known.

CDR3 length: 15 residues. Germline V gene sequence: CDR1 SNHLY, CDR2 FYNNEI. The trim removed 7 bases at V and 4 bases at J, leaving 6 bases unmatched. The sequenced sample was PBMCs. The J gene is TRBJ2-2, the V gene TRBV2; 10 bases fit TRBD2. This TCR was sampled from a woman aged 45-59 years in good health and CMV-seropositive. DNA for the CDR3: TGTGCCAGCACATTAGCGGGGGGAGGCACCGGGGAGCTGTTTTTT. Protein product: CASTLAGGGTGELFF.